Following are 18 T cell receptor beta chains from one sample sequenced in a study of response to subunit inactivated influenza vaccine. TCRdb itself ran the RT-PCR reads through MiXCR, one entry per CDR3 protein. The data show roughly 710,000 distinct CDR3 sequences, with around 13% seen just once and 7.6% held by the top ten. This material consisted of PBMCs from blood, taken around 14 days before vaccination. The receptors stem from a man in his forties or fifties who received an inactivated influenza vaccine.

This chain uses TRBV6-1 with TRBJ1-4; D is ambiguous. The CDR3 is 13 amino acids. Germline assignment: CDR1 MNHNS and CDR2 SASEGT. V lost 7 bases and J 0 bases, leaving 6 bases between the germline ends. This CDR3 reads CASTRATNEKLFF. Written as DNA, the CDR3 is TGTGCCAGCACTCGGGCAACTAATGAAAAACTGTTTTTT.

This clonotype was counted between two and nine times. The chain uses TRBV6-1 and TRBJ2-7; 9 bases map to TRBD1. The trim removed 5 bases at V and 3 bases at J, leaving 14 bases unmatched. The germline V gene encodes CDR1 MNHNS and CDR2 SASEGT. The CDR3 is made up of 17 amino acids. The CDR3 here is CASSQFRDRVGIYEQYF. The CDR3 nucleotides read TGTGCCAGCAGTCAGTTCCGGGACAGGGTGGGCATCTACGAGCAGTACTTC.

The chain has TRBV21-1 and TRBJ2-1; the D call in the table, TRBD1, was not verified against the DNA. TRBV21-1 is a documented pseudogene. This CDR3 region has 17 residues. The CDR3 bases are TGTGCCAGCAGCTTTCATTTAGGGGGTGTAACCTACAATGAGCAGTTCTTC. This translates into CASSFHLGGVTYNEQFF.

The chain joins TRBV7-9 to TRBJ1-1, with TRBD1 as a possible D gene (5 bases). V was pared by 6 bases and J by 4 bases, with 12 bases between. The CDR3 has 13 amino acids. CDR1 is SEHNR, CDR2 FQNEAQ, per germline (reference sequence). CDR3 DNA: TGTGCCAGCAGGCGGCCGGGGGTCACTGAAGCTTTCTTT. Translation gives CASRRPGVTEAFF.

The rearrangement joins TRBV20-1 to TRBJ2-1; D remains ambiguous. The ends were cut back, 3 bases at V and 9 bases at J, with 15 bases in the middle. Germline CDR1 DFQATT, CDR2 SNEGSKA (reference sequence). CDR3 length: 13 amino acids. CDR3 coding DNA: TGCAGTGCTAGTACGGGCTGGTTGGGTGAGCAGTTCTTC. Protein: CSASTGWLGEQFF.

This clonotype was seen more than once but under ten times. The chain employs TRBV4-1 and TRBJ1-1; TRBD1 might be the D (5 bases). This CDR3 comprises 15 residues. Between the trimmed V and J ends, which lost 4 bases and 1 base, there was a span of 13 bases. Germline V gene data show CDR1 as MGHRA and CDR2 as YSYEKL. Here the CDR3 DNA reads TGCGCCAGCAGCCGAGAGGGACTGAGGAACACTGAAGCTTTCTTT. This sequence encodes CASSREGLRNTEAFF.

CDR3 sequence: CASSLDRQVRGNTIYF. CDR3 nucleotide sequence: TGTGCCAGCAGCTTAGATAGGCAGGTTCGGGGAAACACCATATATTTT. The V call is TRBV7-2, the J call TRBJ1-3, with D unresolved. CDR3 length equals 16 residues. Germline values: CDR1 SGHTA, CDR2 FQGNSA. Deletions cut 1 base from V and 4 bases from J, with 14 bases between.

There are a few counts of this clonotype. J is TRBJ2-5 and V is TRBV5-5, with D unclear. Per germline, CDR1 SGHKS and CDR2 YYEKEE (reference sequence). The germline V and J ends were trimmed by 2 bases and 5 bases, with 13 bases remaining between them. The CDR3 consists of 14 residues. The chain's CDR3 is CASSFGSEEETQYF. DNA of the CDR3: TGTGCCAGCAGCTTTGGGTCTGAAGAGGAGACCCAGTACTTC.

The chain links TRBV6-2 or TRBV6-3 to TRBJ2-4; maybe TRBD2 (6 bases). This CDR3 is built from 15 residues. CDR1 is MNHEY and CDR2 is SVGEGT in the germline V gene. The ends were cut back, 6 bases at V and 7 bases at J, with 19 bases in the middle. Written as DNA, the CDR3 is TGTGCCAGCAGCCCCCCCAGGAGGACTATTAACATTCAGTACTTC. This sequence encodes CASSPPRRTINIQYF.

This chain uses TRBV11-2 with TRBJ2-5; 7 positions match TRBD2. CDR1 and CDR2 (germline): SGHAT, FQNNGV. This CDR3 is built from 16 residues. V shed 5 bases, J shed 1 base, and the junction held 10 bases outside the gene matches. The CDR3 coding sequence is TGTGCCAGCAGCCAAGGGGACTACGCACGCCAAGAGACCCAGTACTTC. This encodes CASSQGDYARQETQYF. The entire variable domain, with the rest obtained from reference TRBV11-2 and TRBJ2-5, is as follows: EAGVAQSPRYKIIEKRQSVAFWCNPISGHATLYWYQQILGQGPKLLIQFQNNGVVDDSQLPKDRFSAERLKGVDSTLKIQPAKLEDSAVYLCASSQGDYARQETQYFGPGTRLLVL.

This clonotype was counted at least ten times. V gene TRBV12-3 or TRBV12-4 combines with J gene TRBJ2-5, with TRBD1 matching 8 bases. V shed 5 bases and J 5 bases; nucleotides not matched to a gene: 7. The CDR3 loop spans 14 amino acids. The CDR3 sequence is CASSVDRGGETQYF. CDR3 nucleotides: TGTGCCAGCAGTGTCGACAGGGGAGGCGAGACCCAGTACTTC.

This clonotype was observed many times. The rearrangement joins TRBV3-1 to TRBJ1-1; a possible D gene is TRBD1 (5 bases). The CDR3 has 13 amino acids. With 5 bases removed from V and 3 bases from J, the gap between germline ends came to 10 bases. The germline V gene has CDR1 LGHDT and CDR2 YNNKEL (reference sequence). Here the CDR3 reads CASSFAGDTEAFF. The CDR3, as DNA: TGTGCCAGCAGCTTCGCGGGGGACACTGAAGCTTTCTTT.

This clonotype showed up many times. As DNA, the CDR3 is TGTGCCAGCAGTTTCCGGTCAACTTGGCGGTTAGACAATGAGCAGTTCTTC. Its protein is CASSFRSTWRLDNEQFF. The chain uses TRBV12-3 or TRBV12-4 and TRBJ2-1; no clear D. CDR3 length: 17 amino acids. Trimming shortened V by 3 bases and J by 5 bases, and 20 bases separated the two germline ends.

The V call is TRBV19, the J call TRBJ2-1; 14 positions match TRBD2. This CDR3 has 14 amino acids. CDR1 is LNHDA, CDR2 SQIVND, per germline (reference sequence). Trimming at V came to 8 bases and at J to 7 bases, leaving 4 bases not matched to a gene. CDR3 sequence reads: CASRTSGRKNEQFF. The CDR3 bases are TGTGCCAGTCGGACTAGCGGGAGGAAAAATGAGCAGTTCTTC.

The rearrangement uses TRBV5-1 and TRBJ1-2; D possibly corresponds to TRBD1 (5 bases). V lost 4 bases to trimming and J lost 4 bases, with 11 bases between them. The CDR3 extends over 13 amino acids. Looked up from germline, CDR1 is SGHRS and CDR2 is YFSETQ. The CDR3 bases are TGCGCCAGCAGCCGGGCTCAGGGCTATGGCTACACCTTC. It codes for CASSRAQGYGYTF. Together with reference TRBV5-1 and TRBJ1-2, the CDR3 gives the full variable domain: KAGVTQTPRYLIKTRGQQVTLSCSPISGHRSVSWYQQTPGQGLQFLFEYFSETQRNKGNFPGRFSGRQFSNSRSEMNVSTLELGDSALYLCASSRAQGYGYTFGSGTRLTVV.

This chain joins TRBV3-1 and TRBJ1-3; D gene ambiguous. The CDR3 loop spans 13 amino acids. V lost 4 bases and J lost 3, with 7 bases in between. Germline V gene data show CDR1 as LGHDT and CDR2 as YNNKEL (reference sequence). CDR3 residues: CASSLTLGNTIYF. In nucleotides, the CDR3 is TGTGCCAGCAGCCTTACTCTTGGAAACACCATATATTTT.

This chain connects TRBV7-2 to TRBJ1-1; D is unclear. The CDR3 consists of 13 residues. Per the germline V gene, CDR1 is SGHTA and CDR2 is FQGNSA. V was shortened by 3 bases and J by 12 bases, with 17 bases between the two germline ends. CDR3 DNA sequence: TGTGCCAGCAGCTTCGCGTCCCGCGGGCCTTCTTTCTTT. This gives the protein CASSFASRGPSFF.

The gene calls are TRBV7-9 and TRBJ2-3; D gene ambiguous. This CDR3 spans 16 amino acids. Trimming cost V 5 bases and J 0 bases, with 15 bases left between them. Germline values: CDR1 SEHNR, CDR2 FQNEAQ (reference sequence). The CDR3 bases are TGTGCCAGCAGCGGCGGCACGATCTCTAGCACAGATACGCAGTATTTT. This translates into CASSGGTISSTDTQYF.